These T cell receptor beta chains were read from a single sample in a study of blood T cells in healthy people across ages. Each CDR3 protein gets one entry after TCRdb re-called the 5' RACE reads with MiXCR. The table includes about 640,000 distinct CDR3 sequences, 45% to 65% detected once. Source material: blood. The receptors were gathered from a man aged 60-69 years in good health. Both conserved end residues are part of each CDR3. The D gene is left open where the match is weak. Size tells how often a clone was seen (once, few, many) or the class of an expanded clone, and some rows leave it out.

D,V,size,J,DNA,CDR3
-,TRBV25-1,-,TRBJ2-7,TGTGCCAGCAGTTCCCCCGGACCCTCCTACTACGAGCAGTACTTC,CASSSPGPSYYEQYF
TRBD1,TRBV5-1,once,TRBJ1-2,TGCGCCAGCAGCGACCAGGGGGGCGATGGCTACACCTTC,CASSDQGGDGYTF
-,TRBV28,-,TRBJ1-2,TGTGCCAGCAGGCAGCCTAACTATGGCTACACCTTC,CASRQPNYGYTF
-,TRBV27,-,TRBJ1-2,TGTGCCAGCAGTTTCTTCGAGGACTATGGCTACACCTTC,CASSFFEDYGYTF
-,TRBV18,-,TRBJ2-5,TGTGCCAGCTCGCAGTCGGAGCCACAAGAGACCCAGTACTTC,CASSQSEPQETQYF
-,TRBV6-1,few,TRBJ2-3,TGTGCCAGCAGGCGACTTCCATCCGGGACTTCCGCAGATACGCAGTATTTT,CASRRLPSGTSADTQYF
TRBD1,TRBV6-6,-,TRBJ1-1,TGTGCCAGCAGTTCCGGGACAGGGGTTCCTGAAGCTTTCTTT,CASSSGTGVPEAFF
-,TRBV12-3/TRBV12-4,-,TRBJ1-5,TGTGCCAGCAGTATACAGGGTCAGCCCCAGCATTTT,CASSIQGQPQHF
TRBD1,TRBV5-1,-,TRBJ2-7,TGCGCCAGCAGCTTGGAAGGGACAGGGGAAAGATACGAGCAGTACTTC,CASSLEGTGERYEQYF
TRBD1,TRBV20-1,-,TRBJ1-1,TGCAGTGCTAGACCGATCGGGACAGGGGCGAACACTGAAGCTTTCTTT,CSARPIGTGANTEAFF
-,TRBV10-3,few,TRBJ2-5,TGTGCCATCAGTGAGCGACAAGAGACCCAGTACTTC,CAISERQETQYF
TRBD1,TRBV29-1,-,TRBJ1-1,TGCAGCGCCCGACAGGGGCCGATGAACACTGAAGCTTTCTTT,CSARQGPMNTEAFF
TRBD2,TRBV7-8,once,TRBJ2-7,TGTGCCAGCAGCTCCCGACTAGCGGGGATTACCTACGAGCAGTACTTC,CASSSRLAGITYEQYF
TRBD2,TRBV6-4,-,TRBJ2-1,TGTGCCAGCGGGGGACTAGATGTCTACAATGAGCAGTTCTTC,CASGGLDVYNEQFF
-,TRBV18,-,TRBJ2-7,TGTGCCAGCTCACCAGGGCCAACGGCCAACTACGAGCAGTACTTC,CASSPGPTANYEQYF
-,TRBV3-1,few,TRBJ2-6,TGTGCCAGCAGCCAAGGGGCAGCTGGGGCCAACGTCCTGACTTTC,CASSQGAAGANVLTF
-,TRBV20-1,-,TRBJ2-5,TGCAGTGCACCCCCTGAGGGGGAGACCCAGTACTTC,CSAPPEGETQYF
-,TRBV5-1,-,TRBJ2-2,TGCGCCAGCAGCTTGGCACAGATAAACGCCGGGGAGCTGTTTTTT,CASSLAQINAGELFF
-,TRBV24-1,-,TRBJ2-1,TGTGCCACCAGTGAACCTACAGGCCTCAATGAGCAGTTCTTC,CATSEPTGLNEQFF
TRBD1,TRBV29-1,few,TRBJ1-2,TGCAGCGTTGAGACCCCTCAGGGGGCTGGCTATGGCTACACCTTC,CSVETPQGAGYGYTF
TRBD2,TRBV5-1,few,TRBJ2-7,TGCGCCAGCAGCCCATCTAGCGGGGGCGCCAGGAATGAGCAGTACTTC,CASSPSSGGARNEQYF
-,TRBV29-1,-,TRBJ1-2,TGCAGCGTTGAAGATCGGGTGACTAACTATGGCTACACCTTC,CSVEDRVTNYGYTF
TRBD2,TRBV3-1,-,TRBJ2-1,TGTGCCAGCAGCCCCAATAGCGGGGCCACCTACAATGAGCAGTTCTTC,CASSPNSGATYNEQFF
TRBD2,TRBV20-1,-,TRBJ2-5,TGCGGTGGACTGGCGGGGGGGCCAGAGACCCAGTACTTC,CGGLAGGPETQYF
-,TRBV6-6,few,TRBJ1-2,TGTGCCAGCAGTTACCGAGGGTACGGCTTTTCGGGCTACACCTTC,CASSYRGYGFSGYTF
-,TRBV5-6,-,TRBJ2-5,TGTGCCAGCAGCGCGGGCCCTCAAAGCGAAGAGACCCAGTACTTC,CASSAGPQSEETQYF
TRBD1,TRBV6-5,few,TRBJ1-2,TGTGCCAGCAGATACAAAACCGGGACAGACTCTAACTATGGCTACACCTTC,CASRYKTGTDSNYGYTF
-,TRBV5-1,-,TRBJ1-6,TGCGCCAGCAGGGAGTACTCCTATAATTCACCCCTCCACTTT,CASREYSYNSPLHF
TRBD2,TRBV28,-,TRBJ2-3,TGTGCCAGCAGTTCCCTAAGCGGGGGCACCACAGATACGCAGTATTTT,CASSSLSGGTTDTQYF
-,TRBV7-2,-,TRBJ2-3,TGTGCCAGCAGCTTAGTGAGGCGGGGCGGCACAGATACGCAGTATTTT,CASSLVRRGGTDTQYF
TRBD1,TRBV7-9,few,TRBJ2-7,TGTGCCAGCAGCGCCTTAGGACAGGGGACCTACGAGCAGTACTTC,CASSALGQGTYEQYF